This T cell receptor beta chain was identified during a study of T cells in localized non-small cell lung cancer. Study-level points and caveats: Longer survival (overall) was linked to higher T cell density in blood. Heterogeneity is still possible, as just one tumor region was sequenced. Adjacent lung had a median about 60 of the 100 largest tumor clones.

Regarding this clone: The antigen is undetermined.

The CDR3 is 15 amino acids. V lost 0 bases to trimming and J lost 4 bases; unmatched junction nucleotides: 3. Germline V gene lookup returns CDR1 SGHRS and CDR2 YFSETQ. The table came from immunoSEQ multiplex PCR; TCRdb's copy has only in-frame clones and leaves some out. The sample has around 78,000 clones; approximately 80% are singletons. The sequencing used peripheral blood, collected before any cancer treatment. The sequence derives from a female donor of 60 years or more with stage I lung adenocarcinoma. V and J are TRBV5-1 and TRBJ1-5; 8 bases agree with TRBD1. CDR3 DNA: TGCGCCAGCAGCTTGGGGACAGGGAAAAATCAGCCCCAGCATTTT. It is translated as CASSLGTGKNQPQHF.